A selection of T cell receptor beta chains follows, all from one sample in a study of blood T cell repertoires in COVID-19. Clones were sequenced by immunoSEQ multiplex PCR, and TCRdb holds only the in-frame ones, with some missing. The sample lists 250,000 to 350,000 clones, around 85% occurring once. Sequenced: peripheral blood. The receptors were gathered from a human donor with COVID-19, enrolled during active disease. The donor label of this sample is uncertain. Each CDR3 is given with its conserved first and last residue. The D gene is left open where the match is weak. Expanded clones get a size class; other rows say once, few or many, or leave the size out.

j_call clone_size d_call v_call cdr3_nt cdr3_aa
TRBJ2-3 . . TRBV27 TGTGCCAGCACCCCGGCCGGGAACACAGATACGCAGTATTTT CASTPAGNTDTQYF
TRBJ1-5 . TRBD1 TRBV19 TGTGCCAGTAGTATGGGACAGGGGGCTATTCAGCCCCAGCATTTT CASSMGQGAIQPQHF
TRBJ1-4 few . TRBV7-2 TGTGCCAGCAGCTTAATAGCCAGAAATGAAAAACTGTTTTTT CASSLIARNEKLFF
TRBJ2-3 once TRBD1 TRBV24-1 TGTGCCACCAGGGACAGGTCCCCAGATACGCAGTATTTT CATRDRSPDTQYF
TRBJ2-1 . TRBD2 TRBV11-1 TGTGCCAGCAGCGCGGGGGTAGCGGAATACAATGAGCAGTTCTTC CASSAGVAEYNEQFF
TRBJ2-7 few TRBD1 TRBV19 TGTGCCAGTAGTACCCCAGGGACAGGGGGTGGGTACGAGCAGTACTTC CASSTPGTGGGYEQYF
TRBJ2-7 . TRBD2 TRBV9 TGTGCCAGCAGCACGGGACTAGCGGAATCCTACGAGCAGTACTTC CASSTGLAESYEQYF
TRBJ1-6 . . TRBV28 TGTGCCAGCAGAGTGACATCGCCCTATAATTCACCCCTCCACTTT CASRVTSPYNSPLHF
TRBJ1-3 . . TRBV27 TGTGCCAGCAGTTTAACGGCGGCTGGAAACACCATATATTTT CASSLTAAGNTIYF
TRBJ2-3 . TRBD2 TRBV7-9 TGTGCCAGCCTACCGACTAGCGGGAGAGCAGATACGCAGTATTTT CASLPTSGRADTQYF
TRBJ1-4 . TRBD1 TRBV18 TGTGCCAGCTACGCCGGGACAGGGGATGAAAAACTGTTTTTT CASYAGTGDEKLFF
TRBJ2-2 . . TRBV11-2 TGTGCCAGCAGCTTAGATCTGGGGGCGGCGAACACCGGGGAGCTGTTTTTT CASSLDLGAANTGELFF
TRBJ2-7 . . TRBV28 TGTGCCAGCAGTTTATATCGGACAATCTACGAGCAGTACTTC CASSLYRTIYEQYF
TRBJ2-6 . TRBD1 TRBV5-1 TGCGCCAGCAGCTTGGACAGGGGAATTGGGGCCAACGTCCTGACTTTC CASSLDRGIGANVLTF
TRBJ2-7 . . TRBV2 TGTGCCAGCATCGAGACACCCTACGAGCAGTACTTC CASIETPYEQYF
TRBJ1-6 . . TRBV28 TGTGCCAGCACCGTGGACAGATCGGATTCACCCCTCCACTTT CASTVDRSDSPLHF
TRBJ2-1 . TRBD1 TRBV6-2/TRBV6-3 TGTGCCAGCAGTTCTGAGGGGGCTGTCTACAATGAGCAGTTCTTC CASSSEGAVYNEQFF
TRBJ1-6 . . TRBV6-5 TGTGCCAGCAGTTACCGTCGACAACCCGATAATTCACCCCTCCACTTT CASSYRRQPDNSPLHF
TRBJ2-7 . TRBD2 TRBV3-1/TRBV3-2 TGTGCCAGCAGCCAAGATTCCAGCGGGAGGCCTTACGAGCAGTACTTC CASSQDSSGRPYEQYF
TRBJ1-2 . . TRBV6-5 TGTGCCAGCACCCGAGGTGGGAGAGCTAACTATGGCTACACCTTC CASTRGGRANYGYTF
TRBJ1-3 . TRBD1 TRBV5-1 TGCGCCAGCAGCCTGACAGGGGTATGGACTCAAAGACCCTCTGGAAACACCATATATTTT CASSLTGVWTQRPSGNTIYF
TRBJ2-7 . TRBD2 TRBV20-1 TGCAGTGCTAGTCTAGCGGGAGCGTCCGGCGAGTACTTC CSASLAGASGEYF
TRBJ1-1 . TRBD1 TRBV5-1 TGCGCCAGCAGCATCAGGGGGACTGAAGCTTTCTTT CASSIRGTEAFF
TRBJ1-2 . . TRBV20-1 TGCAGTGCTAGTGACGGTTTGGGCCACACTAACTATGGCTACACCTTC CSASDGLGHTNYGYTF
TRBJ1-4 . TRBD1 TRBV28 TGTGCCAGCAGTTCAGGGGGGAGGAATGAAAAACTGTTTTTT CASSSGGRNEKLFF
TRBJ2-3 . . TRBV4-3 TGCGCCAGCAGCCAAGATTCGACTCACCCAGATACGCAGTATTTT CASSQDSTHPDTQYF
TRBJ2-2 . TRBD2 TRBV9 TGTGCCAGCAGCGTAGGTAGCGGGGGGTCCGCGAGTACCGGGGAGCTGTTTTTT CASSVGSGGSASTGELFF
TRBJ1-4 . . TRBV30 TGTGCCTGGAGTCTGGGCCAGCTAAATGAAAAACTGTTTTTT CAWSLGQLNEKLFF
TRBJ2-7 . . TRBV7-9 TGTGCCAGCAGCTTAGGTCCAGAGCAGTACTTC CASSLGPEQYF
TRBJ2-3 . . TRBV7-3 TGTGCCAGCTCAAGTCTTGGCGCAGGGAACCCAGATACGCAGTATTTT CASSSLGAGNPDTQYF
TRBJ2-3 . . TRBV5-1 TGCGCCAGCAGCCGACTGCTAGAAGTGGATACGCAGTATTTT CASSRLLEVDTQYF
TRBJ1-1 . TRBD1 TRBV5-6 TGTGCCAGCAGCTCTTTAGGACAGGGGAACACTGAAGCTTTCTTT CASSSLGQGNTEAFF
TRBJ2-3 few . TRBV27 TGTGCCAGCAGTAAAACGGCGGGGCAACAGGGCACAGATACGCAGTATTTT CASSKTAGQQGTDTQYF
TRBJ2-1 . . TRBV3-1/TRBV3-2 TGTGCCAGCAGCCCGGGACTGGATCACAATGAGCAGTTCTTC CASSPGLDHNEQFF
TRBJ2-3 . . TRBV4-1 TGCGCCAGCAGCCCCCAGGGGGGAGGCACAGATACGCAGTATTTT CASSPQGGGTDTQYF
TRBJ2-3 . . TRBV27 TGTGCCAGCAGAGACGGGCGAGGAGGAGATACGCAGTATTTT CASRDGRGGDTQYF
TRBJ2-1 . . TRBV7-9 TGTGCCAGCACCTCTCAGGGTAGTGGTAATGAGCAGTTCTTC CASTSQGSGNEQFF
TRBJ1-4 . TRBD1 TRBV15 TGTGCCACCAGCCGCACCCAAGGGGGCCTTTTCTATGAAAAACTGTTTTTT CATSRTQGGLFYEKLFF
TRBJ2-2 . . TRBV6-6 TGTGCCAGCAGAGAGGGCGCCCGAGGGGAGCTGTTTTTT CASREGARGELFF
TRBJ2-7 . TRBD1 TRBV14 TGTGCCAGCAGCCAGCCCGACCAGGGGGCGAGGGACGAGCAGTACTTC CASSQPDQGARDEQYF
TRBJ1-1 . . TRBV6-1 TGTGCCAGCAGTGATCGCGACAAGTTTACTGAAGCTTTCTTT CASSDRDKFTEAFF
TRBJ1-3 many TRBD1 TRBV28 TGTGCCAGCAGCCTGACAGGGGGGTTTTCTGGAAACACCATATATTTT CASSLTGGFSGNTIYF
TRBJ1-1 . TRBD1 TRBV15 TGTGCCACCAGCAGAGATTGGACAGGAGAGGGTTTCTTT CATSRDWTGEGFF
TRBJ1-3 . . TRBV5-1 TGCGCCAGCAGCTTAGGCAGGGCCTCTGGAAACACCATATATTTT CASSLGRASGNTIYF
TRBJ1-1 . . TRBV24-1 TGTGCCACCCCTGTGCGGCACCTAAACACTGAAGCTTTCTTT CATPVRHLNTEAFF
TRBJ1-5 . . TRBV28 TGTGCCAGCAGAGAACAAGGGGGTGATCAGCCCCAGCATTTT CASREQGGDQPQHF
TRBJ1-5 . . TRBV19 TGTGCCAGTAGTATTAACAGGGAGTATCAGCCCCAGCATTTT CASSINREYQPQHF